The clone carrying this TCR beta chain came up a few times. These data belong to a study of blood T cell repertoires in COVID-19. Study in general: T cells, B-cell-depleted T cells, or PBMCs provided the cDNA or gDNA that served as material.

Assay used: immunoSEQ multiplex PCR; TCRdb lists only in-frame clones, some missing. Of approximately 15,000 clones listed, roughly four fifths were seen once; the top ten hold roughly 20%. This CDR3 has 13 residues. The ends were cut back, 9 bases at V and 4 bases at J, with 15 bases in the middle. Germline CDR1 reads SNHLY; CDR2 reads FYNNEI. The sequenced sample was peripheral blood. The gene calls are TRBV2 and TRBJ2-5, with D uncertain. This receptor was identified in a boy younger than 10 with active or convalescent COVID-19. CDR3 amino acids: CARRPSGLETQYF. The DNA of the CDR3 is TGTGCCAGACGACCTTCGGGTCTAGAGACCCAGTACTTC.